This record covers a single T cell receptor (beta chain). The target of this receptor is not known. Qualities for individual bases were not recorded, and no much larger clone is one base off. The library was prepared using the immunoSEQ multiplex PCR assay. Rearranged TCR beta chain sequences were amplified with the hsTCRB Kit following the manufacturer's protocol. Sequencing of TCRB libraries was carried out on an Illumina MiSeq. As for the original processing: Demultiplexing, trimming and gene mapping were performed with the kit vendor's proprietary platform. TCRdb took this table from immuneACCESS and kept in-frame rearrangements with V and J called. Such tables lack part of the clones; where checked against another copy, unresolved V genes explain under half of the gap, and the rest is unexplained. For V, J and clone size, that table is used; D and trimming come from the DNA. The sample table shows about 32,000 clones, and just under 80% are seen once. The ten largest clones take up approximately 2.9% of the sample.

Looking up the germline V gene yields CDR1 MNHNS and CDR2 SASEGT. V lost 8 bases and J lost 1 base, and the count of bases not matched to a germline gene is 10. From the cysteine through the phenylalanine, the CDR3 covers 15 amino acids. The CDR3 DNA has 45 bases and is translated from base 1. The time point label, as the study defines it: week 35, safety follow-up. Each vaccine dose was 300 ug of a 20-mer mutant IDH1 peptide in Montanide, given subcutaneously with topical imiquimod. Eight vaccinations were administered to patients in weeks 1, 3, 5, 7, 11, 15, 19 and 23, corresponding to visits V03 through V10. The donors had newly diagnosed IDH1-mutant astrocytomas of WHO grade 3 or 4 that showed loss of nuclear ATRX. The samples were drawn from NOA16, a multicentre, single-arm, open-label phase I trial in Germany that tested a mutant IDH1 peptide vaccine in humans for the first time. Genomic DNA for TCRB sequencing was extracted from EDTA blood using the DNeasy Blood and Tissue Kit.

This sample stems from a study of a mutant IDH1 vaccine in newly diagnosed glioma (dated by TCRdb to about 2021). In terms of the full investigation: Vaccination started 4-6 weeks after radiotherapy alone, or was given together with temozolomide cycles in the groups whose treatment included chemotherapy. The week-35 safety follow-up took place at visit V12, and the week-47 end of study took place at visit V13. The roughly 30 treated patients were approximately 62% male and around 40% female, with a mean age of approximately 38 years. Before enrollment, most patients had been given radiochemotherapy with temozolomide as standard therapy, while the rest had received either radiotherapy alone or temozolomide alone. Peripheral blood samples were drawn at six visits, namely V03 (baseline), V05, V07, V10, V12 and V13. Longitudinal TCRB deep sequencing was performed for about 25 treated patients wherever samples were available for exploratory analyses. Results and caveats for the whole study, not just this receptor: Pseudoprogression appeared unrelated to alterations in the top peripheral T cell clonotypes detected by TCRB sequencing. PBMC samples for TCRB deep sequencing were selected based on availability. Vaccine-induced immune responses across multiple MHC alleles were detected in 80% to 95% of patients. The authors stated that sample limitations prevented analyses of patient blood samples from being reproduced.

This clonotype was obtained from a middle-aged man with glioma. Some clones in this sample may be carry-over from other donors' samples. The sequence is built from TRBV6-1 and TRBJ1-2; TRBD1 fits 7 bases in the junction. The source material was PBMCs, sampled from a glioma patient whose treatment included an IDH1 peptide vaccine. The CDR3 amino acid sequence is: CASRVDRRYNYGYTF. The nucleotides read TGTGCCAGCCGAGTGGACAGGAGATATAACTATGGCTACACCTTC.